What follows is one T cell receptor beta chain and its context. CDR1 is ENHRY and CDR2 is SYGVKD in the germline V gene. The CDR3 totals 15 residues. The J segment lost 3 bases and the V segment lost 3 bases, leaving 5 bases of the junction unmatched. This sample stems from a study of blood T cell repertoires in COVID-19. Original data processing: Nucleated cell number was recorded as an estimate derived from reference gene primer amplification. The assay was immunoSEQ multiplex PCR, and TCRdb's table has in-frame clones only and misses some. V, J and clone size reflect that table, while D and trimming were determined from the DNA. The data hold roughly 440,000 clones, with about 91% observed a single time.

Sequencing used peripheral blood. The origin of this receptor is a woman between 50 and 59 years old with COVID-19, enrolled during active disease. The rearrangement joins TRBV10-3 to TRBJ2-5; 9 bases are a match to TRBD2. The CDR3 nucleotides are TGTGCCATCAGTGATAGTCTAGCGGGGAAAGAGACCCAGTACTTC. Translated, it gives CAISDSLAGKETQYF.